This TCR beta chain was identified in a study of a mutant IDH1 vaccine in newly diagnosed glioma. Sequenced by immunoSEQ multiplex PCR; TCRdb stores in-frame clones only, minus some. Here the sample spans around 89,000 clones, 83% being singletons. Documented time point: baseline, week 1 (first vaccination visit). Treatment meaning: pre-vaccination baseline after standard-of-care therapy. V lost 4 bases and J lost 2, with 7 bases in between. Germline V lookup: CDR1 SGDLS, CDR2 YYNGEE. This CDR3 has 13 residues. The sample consisted of PBMCs, taken from a glioma patient treated with radiotherapy, temozolomide or both. This chain uses TRBV9 with TRBJ1-3; D gene ambiguous. The source of this sequence is a woman between 50 and 59 years old with glioma. The CDR3 is CASSRSTGNTIYF. CDR3 in DNA: TGTGCCAGCAGCCGGAGCACTGGAAACACCATATATTTT.